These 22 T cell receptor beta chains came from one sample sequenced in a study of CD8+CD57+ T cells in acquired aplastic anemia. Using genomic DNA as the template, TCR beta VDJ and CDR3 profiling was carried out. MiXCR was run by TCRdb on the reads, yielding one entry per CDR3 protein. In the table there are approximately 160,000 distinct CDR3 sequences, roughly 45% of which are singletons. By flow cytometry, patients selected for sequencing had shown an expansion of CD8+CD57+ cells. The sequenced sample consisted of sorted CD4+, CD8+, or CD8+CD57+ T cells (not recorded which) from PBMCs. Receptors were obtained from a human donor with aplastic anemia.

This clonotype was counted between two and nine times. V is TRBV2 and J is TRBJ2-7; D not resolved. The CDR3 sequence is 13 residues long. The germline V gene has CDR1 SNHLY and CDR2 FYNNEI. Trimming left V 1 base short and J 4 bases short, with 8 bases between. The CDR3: CASSEVQSYEQYF. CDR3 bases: TGTGCCAGCAGTGAAGTTCAGTCGTACGAGCAGTACTTC.

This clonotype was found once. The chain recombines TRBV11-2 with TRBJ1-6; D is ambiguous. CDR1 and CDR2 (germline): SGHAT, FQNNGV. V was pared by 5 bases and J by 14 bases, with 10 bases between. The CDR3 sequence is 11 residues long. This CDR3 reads CASSEAGSLHF. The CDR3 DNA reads TGTGCCAGCAGCGAAGCAGGATCCCTCCACTTT.

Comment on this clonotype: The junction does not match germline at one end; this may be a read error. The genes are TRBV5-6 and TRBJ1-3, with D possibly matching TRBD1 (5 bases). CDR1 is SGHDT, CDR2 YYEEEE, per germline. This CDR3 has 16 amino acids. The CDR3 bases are TGTGCCAACAGCTTCCTAGACAGAGACTCTGGAAACACCATATATTTT. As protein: CANSFLDRDSGNTIYF.

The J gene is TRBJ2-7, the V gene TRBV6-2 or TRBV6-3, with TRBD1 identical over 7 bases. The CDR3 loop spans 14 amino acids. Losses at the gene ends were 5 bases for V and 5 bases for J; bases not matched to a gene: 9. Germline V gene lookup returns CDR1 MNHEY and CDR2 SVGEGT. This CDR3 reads CASSRQGIRDEQYF. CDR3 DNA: TGTGCCAGCAGTCGACAGGGAATTCGAGACGAGCAGTACTTC.

The CDR3 region has the DNA TGCAGCGTTATCGACAGGGGGAGCACAGATACGCAGTATTTT. Amino acid sequence: CSVIDRGSTDTQYF. V usage is TRBV29-1 and J usage is TRBJ2-3, with 9 bases aligning to TRBD1. Losses at the gene ends were 5 bases for V and 0 bases for J; bases not matched to a gene: 3. CDR1 is SQVTM, CDR2 ANQGSEA, per germline. This CDR3 has 14 residues.

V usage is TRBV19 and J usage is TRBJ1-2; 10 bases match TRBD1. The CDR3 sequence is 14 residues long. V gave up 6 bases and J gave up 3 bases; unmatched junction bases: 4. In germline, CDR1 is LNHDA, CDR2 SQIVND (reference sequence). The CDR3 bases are TGTGCCAGTAGCTTTGGGACAGGGGACTATGGCTACACCTTC. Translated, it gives CASSFGTGDYGYTF.

This CDR3 is CASSELQDSNQPQHF. The CDR3 DNA is TGTGCCAGTAGTGAACTTCAGGATAGCAATCAGCCCCAGCATTTT. This chain connects TRBV19 to TRBJ1-5; D is unclear. V was pared by 5 bases and J by 0 bases, with 11 bases between. Germline CDR1 is LNHDA and CDR2 is SQIVND (reference sequence). The length of the CDR3 is 15 residues. Supplemented by reference TRBV19 and TRBJ1-5, the full variable domain reads DGGITQSPKYLFRKEGQNVTLSCEQNLNHDAMYWYRQDPGQGLRLIYYSQIVNDFQKGDIAEGYSVSREKKESFPLTVTSAQKNPTAFYLCASSELQDSNQPQHFGDGTRLSIL.

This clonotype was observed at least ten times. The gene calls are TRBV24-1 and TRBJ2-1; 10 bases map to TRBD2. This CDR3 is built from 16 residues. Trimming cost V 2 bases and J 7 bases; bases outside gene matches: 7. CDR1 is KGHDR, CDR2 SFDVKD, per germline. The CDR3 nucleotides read TGTGCCACCAGTGATTCAGCGGGGGGGCCTAGAAATGAGCAGTTCTTC. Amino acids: CATSDSAGGPRNEQFF.

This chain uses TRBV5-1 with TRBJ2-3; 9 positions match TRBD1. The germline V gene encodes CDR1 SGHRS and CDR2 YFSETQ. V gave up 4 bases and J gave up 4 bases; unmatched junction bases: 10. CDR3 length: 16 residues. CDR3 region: CASSPFGQGTADTQYF. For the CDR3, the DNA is TGCGCCAGCAGCCCTTTCGGACAGGGGACGGCAGATACGCAGTATTTT.

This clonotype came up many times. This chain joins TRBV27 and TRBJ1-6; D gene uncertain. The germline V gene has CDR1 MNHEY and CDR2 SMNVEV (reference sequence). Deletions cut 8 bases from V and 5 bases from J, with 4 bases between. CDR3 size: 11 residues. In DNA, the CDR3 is TGTGCCAGCGGAAATAATTCACCCCTCCACTTT. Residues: CASGNNSPLHF.

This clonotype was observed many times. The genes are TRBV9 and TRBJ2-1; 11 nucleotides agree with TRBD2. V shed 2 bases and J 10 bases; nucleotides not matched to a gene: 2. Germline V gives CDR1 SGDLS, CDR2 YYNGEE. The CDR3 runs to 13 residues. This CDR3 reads CASSVSSGREQFF. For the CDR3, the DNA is TGTGCCAGCAGCGTCTCTAGCGGGAGGGAGCAGTTCTTC.

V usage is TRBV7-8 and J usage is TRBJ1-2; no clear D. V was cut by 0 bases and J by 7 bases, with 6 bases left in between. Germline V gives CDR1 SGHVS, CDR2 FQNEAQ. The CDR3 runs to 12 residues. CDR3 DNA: TGTGCCAGCAGCTTAGCGGACGGTGGCTACACCTTC. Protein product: CASSLADGGYTF.

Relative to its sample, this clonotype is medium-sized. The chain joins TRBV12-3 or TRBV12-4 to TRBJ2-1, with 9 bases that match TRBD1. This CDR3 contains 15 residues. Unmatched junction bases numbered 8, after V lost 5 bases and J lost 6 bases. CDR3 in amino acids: CASSRNRGQVNEQFF. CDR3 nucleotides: TGTGCCAGCAGTCGAAACAGGGGGCAAGTCAATGAGCAGTTCTTC.

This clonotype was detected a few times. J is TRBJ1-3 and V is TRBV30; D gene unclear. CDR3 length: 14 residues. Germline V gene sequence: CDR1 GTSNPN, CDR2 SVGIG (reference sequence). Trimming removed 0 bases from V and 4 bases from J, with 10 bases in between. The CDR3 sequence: CAWSVSRRGNTIYF. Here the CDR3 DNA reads TGTGCCTGGAGTGTATCCCGGAGGGGAAACACCATATATTTT.

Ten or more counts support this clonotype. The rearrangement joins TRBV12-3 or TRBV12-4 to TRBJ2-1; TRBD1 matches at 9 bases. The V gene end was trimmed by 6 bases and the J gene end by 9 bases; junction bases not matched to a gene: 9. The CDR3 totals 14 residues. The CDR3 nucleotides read TGTGCCAGCAGGGTACTACAGGGGGCGGGTGAGCAGTTCTTC. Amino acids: CASRVLQGAGEQFF.

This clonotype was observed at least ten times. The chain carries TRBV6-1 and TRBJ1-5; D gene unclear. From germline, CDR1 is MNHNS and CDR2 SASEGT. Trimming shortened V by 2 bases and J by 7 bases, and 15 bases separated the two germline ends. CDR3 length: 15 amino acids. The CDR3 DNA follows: TGTGCCAGCAGTGAAATTTTGGGGATAGGACAGCCCCAGCATTTT. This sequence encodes CASSEILGIGQPQHF.

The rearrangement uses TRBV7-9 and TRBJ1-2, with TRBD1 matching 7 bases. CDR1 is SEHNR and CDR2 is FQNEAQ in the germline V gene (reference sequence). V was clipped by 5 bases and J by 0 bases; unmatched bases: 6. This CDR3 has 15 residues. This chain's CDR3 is CASSPADRSNYGYTF. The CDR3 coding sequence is TGTGCCAGCAGCCCAGCGGACAGGTCTAACTATGGCTACACCTTC.

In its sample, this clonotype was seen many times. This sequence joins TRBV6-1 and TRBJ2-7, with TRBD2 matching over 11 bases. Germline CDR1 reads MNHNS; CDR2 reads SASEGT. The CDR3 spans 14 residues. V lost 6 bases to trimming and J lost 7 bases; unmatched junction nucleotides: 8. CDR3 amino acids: CASSLSGGVGEQYF. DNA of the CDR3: TGTGCCAGCAGCCTTAGCGGGGGGGTTGGAGAGCAGTACTTC.

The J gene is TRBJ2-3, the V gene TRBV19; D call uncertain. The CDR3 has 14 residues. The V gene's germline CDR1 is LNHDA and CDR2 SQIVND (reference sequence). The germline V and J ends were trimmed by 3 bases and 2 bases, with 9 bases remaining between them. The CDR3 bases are TGTGCCAGTAGTATGCGGAAAAACACAGATACGCAGTATTTT. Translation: CASSMRKNTDTQYF.

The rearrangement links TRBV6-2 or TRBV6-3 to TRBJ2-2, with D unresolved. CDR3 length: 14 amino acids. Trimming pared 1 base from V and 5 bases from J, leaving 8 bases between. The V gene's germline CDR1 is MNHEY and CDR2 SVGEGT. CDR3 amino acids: CASSYLVLTGELFF. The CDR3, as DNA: TGTGCCAGCAGTTACTTGGTCCTTACCGGGGAGCTGTTTTTT.

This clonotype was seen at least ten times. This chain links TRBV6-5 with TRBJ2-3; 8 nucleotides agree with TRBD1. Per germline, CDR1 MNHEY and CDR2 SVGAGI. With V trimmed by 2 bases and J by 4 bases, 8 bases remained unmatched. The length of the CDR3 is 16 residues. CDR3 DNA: TGTGCCAGCAGTTACAGCGGACAGGGTCGGGCAGATACGCAGTATTTT. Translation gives CASSYSGQGRADTQYF.

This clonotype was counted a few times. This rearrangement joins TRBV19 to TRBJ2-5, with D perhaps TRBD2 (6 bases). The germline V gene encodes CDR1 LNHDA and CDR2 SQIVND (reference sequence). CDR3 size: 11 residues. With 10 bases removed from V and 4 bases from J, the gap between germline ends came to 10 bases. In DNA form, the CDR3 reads TGTGCCACCAGGAGGGGAGAGACCCAGTACTTC. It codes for CATRRGETQYF.